These 29 T cell receptor beta chains were all obtained from the same sample, sequenced in a study of cytomegalovirus exposure and HLA in healthy donors. Both 60 Vbeta primers and 13 Jbeta primers went into the PCR. The method was immunoSEQ multiplex PCR; TCRdb's version includes in-frame clones alone and lacks a portion of them. The sample yields around 160,000 clones, approximately 82% seen once. Material: PBMCs. The receptors were gathered from a male donor in good health and CMV-seronegative.

This clone appeared a few times. V and J are TRBV28 and TRBJ2-1, with D possibly being TRBD2 (6 bases). The germline CDR1 and CDR2 sequences are MDHEN and SYDVKM. The CDR3 covers 16 residues. Trimming took off 6 bases at V and 2 bases at J, with 17 bases between the two ends. Here the CDR3 DNA reads TGTGCCAGCAGCCGCCTCTTAGCGGCCCCCTACAATGAGCAGTTCTTC. It yields the protein CASSRLLAAPYNEQFF.

The CDR3 sequence is CASSSRAGISYEQYF. The CDR3 DNA sequence: TGCGCCAGCAGCTCCCGAGCAGGGATTTCCTACGAGCAGTACTTC. The chain joins TRBV5-1 to TRBJ2-7, with a tentative D call TRBD1 (5 bases). The V gene lost 3 bases and the J gene lost 1 base, with 14 bases spanning the gap. The CDR3 has 15 amino acids. Germline V gene data show CDR1 as SGHRS and CDR2 as YFSETQ.

The chain uses TRBV28 and TRBJ2-7, with 9 bases that match TRBD1. V was pared by 6 bases and J by 6 bases, with 12 bases of the junction left unmatched. The CDR3 is made up of 15 amino acids. Germline CDR1 reads MDHEN; CDR2 reads SYDVKM. DNA for the CDR3: TGTGCCAGCAGGCCACAACAGGGGGCTCTTGGCGAGCAGTACTTC. It codes for CASRPQQGALGEQYF.

The V gene is TRBV28, the J gene TRBJ2-7; 14 bases fit TRBD2. CDR1 is MDHEN, CDR2 SYDVKM, per germline. V was clipped by 11 bases and J by 3 bases; unmatched bases: 3. This CDR3 is 13 amino acids long. The CDR3 loop reads CAGGLAGGYEQYF. CDR3 sequence (DNA): TGTGCCGGAGGACTAGCGGGGGGCTACGAGCAGTACTTC.

CDR3 nucleotide sequence: TGTGCCAGCACCCAGGGGGCACAGGGGGCGCAGGCTTTCTTT. Amino acids: CASTQGAQGAQAFF. The J gene is TRBJ1-1, the V gene TRBV2; 9 bases are a match to TRBD1. The CDR3 covers 14 residues. Per germline, CDR1 SNHLY and CDR2 FYNNEI. Germline trimming cut 7 bases from V and 11 bases from J; bases unmatched to any gene: 14.

The chain couples TRBV6-1 to TRBJ1-5; weak D call: TRBD1 (6 bases). This CDR3 is built from 15 residues. Germline V CDR1 and CDR2: MNHNS, SASEGT. Trimming removed 0 bases from V and 5 bases from J, with 11 bases in between. The CDR3: CASSEAVQGYQPQHF. Written as DNA, the CDR3 is TGTGCCAGCAGTGAAGCTGTACAGGGATATCAGCCCCAGCATTTT.

The chain couples TRBV2 to TRBJ2-3, with 11 nucleotides matching TRBD2. The CDR3 loop spans 15 amino acids. CDR1 is SNHLY and CDR2 is FYNNEI in the germline V gene. The junction had 5 bases not matched to a gene; V was cut back by 7 bases and J by 2 bases. The CDR3 spells CASTEGLAVTDTQYF. CDR3 DNA sequence: TGTGCCAGCACCGAGGGACTAGCGGTCACAGATACGCAGTATTTT.

The chain is built from TRBV2 and TRBJ1-1; D may be TRBD1 (5 bases). Germline V gene data show CDR1 as SNHLY and CDR2 as FYNNEI. CDR3 length equals 14 residues. The V and J ends lost 0 bases and 8 bases respectively, with 13 bases between them. CDR3 residues: CASSEAGWGSEAFF. The CDR3 region has the DNA TGTGCCAGCAGTGAAGCGGGGTGGGGCAGCGAAGCTTTCTTT. Using reference TRBV2 and TRBJ1-1 for the parts outside the CDR3, the full variable domain is EPEVTQTPSHQVTQMGQEVILRCVPISNHLYFYWYRQILGQKVEFLVSFYNNEISEKSEIFDDQFSVERPDGSNFTLKIRSTKLEDSAMYFCASSEAGWGSEAFFGQGTRLTVV.

The chain is built from TRBV11-2 and TRBJ2-7, with 10 bases that match TRBD2. Germline lookup yields CDR1 SGHAT and CDR2 FQNNGV. There are 13 residues in the CDR3. Germline trimming cut 7 bases from V and 3 bases from J; bases unmatched to any gene: 3. CDR3 bases: TGTGCCAGCAAGTCTAGCGGGAGCTACGAGCAGTACTTC. Amino acids: CASKSSGSYEQYF.

The rearrangement uses TRBV9 and TRBJ2-5; 10 positions agree with TRBD2. The CDR3 spans 15 residues. Germline lookup yields CDR1 SGDLS and CDR2 YYNGEE. After removal of 1 base from V and 6 bases from J, the junction contained 6 bases not matched to a gene. The CDR3 DNA reads TGTGCCAGCAGCGTAAGCGGGGGGGAATTGCAGACCCAGTACTTC. Its protein product is CASSVSGGELQTQYF.

The V gene is TRBV6-1, the J gene TRBJ1-1; 8 bases are shared with TRBD1. Trimming cost V 7 bases and J 5 bases; bases outside gene matches: 3. There are 12 residues in the CDR3. Germline V gene lookup returns CDR1 MNHNS and CDR2 SASEGT. The CDR3 is CASITGGTEAFF. CDR3 sequence (DNA): TGTGCCAGCATTACAGGGGGTACTGAAGCTTTCTTT.

About this clone itself: Other nucleotide sequences in the sample specify the same CDR3. This sequence joins TRBV5-1 and TRBJ2-5, with a weak D call TRBD2 (6 bases). In germline, CDR1 is SGHRS, CDR2 YFSETQ. The CDR3 has 17 amino acids. Deletions cut 0 bases from V and 3 bases from J, with 18 bases between. The CDR3 spells CASSLARSRGDEETQYF. The CDR3 DNA sequence: TGCGCCAGCAGCTTGGCCCGATCGCGGGGAGATGAAGAGACCCAGTACTTC.

V is TRBV6-5 and J is TRBJ1-4; D may be TRBD1 (6 bases). V shed 0 bases and J shed 4 bases, with 9 bases lying between them. Germline V lookup: CDR1 MNHEY, CDR2 SVGAGI. CDR3 length: 15 amino acids. CDR3 in DNA: TGTGCCAGCAGTTACTCGAGGGGGAATAATGAAAAACTGTTTTTT. It is translated as CASSYSRGNNEKLFF.

The CDR3 loop is CASSHQQTSGGSDTQYF. The CDR3 coding sequence is TGTGCCAGCAGCCACCAGCAGACTAGCGGGGGTTCGGATACGCAGTATTTT. This rearrangement joins TRBV4-2 to TRBJ2-3, with TRBD2 matching 12 bases. From germline, CDR1 is LGHNA and CDR2 YNFKEQ. CDR3 length: 17 residues. Trimming cost V 3 bases and J 6 bases; bases outside gene matches: 10.

This clone showed up just once. The chain combines TRBV19 with TRBJ2-7; weak D call: TRBD2 (5 bases). Trimming shortened V by 8 bases and J by 7 bases, and 27 bases separated the two germline ends. Germline values: CDR1 LNHDA, CDR2 SQIVND (reference sequence). This CDR3 comprises 16 residues. The CDR3 DNA is TGTGCCAGTTGTAGGAAAAAAGGACTTCCCCTTTTTGAGCAGTACTTC. This sequence encodes CASCRKKGLPLFEQYF.

This clone was seen once. V and J are TRBV4-1 and TRBJ1-2; 10 bases line up with TRBD1. This CDR3 has 15 residues. Per germline, CDR1 MGHRA and CDR2 YSYEKL. The J segment lost 1 base and the V segment lost 4 bases, leaving 3 bases of the junction unmatched. The CDR3 here is CASSLRTGGNYGYTF. CDR3 DNA sequence: TGCGCCAGCAGCCTCCGGACAGGGGGTAACTATGGCTACACCTTC.

CDR3 loop: CASGANYNEQFF. CDR3 nucleotide sequence: TGTGCCAGTGGGGCTAATTACAATGAGCAGTTCTTC. The rearrangement uses TRBV9 and TRBJ2-1, with a tentative D call TRBD1 (5 bases). The CDR3 loop spans 12 amino acids. Deletions cut 8 bases from V and 4 bases from J, with 10 bases between. CDR1 and CDR2 (germline): SGDLS, YYNGEE.

The rearrangement uses TRBV6-5 and TRBJ2-5; perhaps TRBD2 as D (6 bases). The J call may not be correct, given that the DNA end is closer to TRBJ2-7. There are 13 residues in the CDR3. Germline V CDR1 and CDR2: MNHEY, SVGAGI. The CDR3 region is CASSYAGSHEQYF. The DNA for the CDR3 is TGTGCCAGCAGTTATGCGGGATCTCACGAGCAGTACTTC.

This clone was observed a handful of times. This chain joins TRBV21-1 and TRBJ2-3; whether TRBD2, the table's D call, matches the DNA was not checked. TRBV21-1 is a pseudogene segment. There are 19 residues in the CDR3. Written as DNA, the CDR3 is TGTGCCAGCAGCAAAGATACGAGGGTACGCGGGGGGGCCAGGGATACGCAGTATTTT. It is translated as CASSKDTRVRGGARDTQYF.

The genes are TRBV5-4 and TRBJ2-1; D unclear. Per germline, CDR1 SGHNT and CDR2 YYREEE (reference sequence). V shed 0 bases and J shed 5 bases, with 9 bases lying between them. The CDR3 totals 14 residues. CDR3 amino acids: CASSLVLVHNEQFF. The CDR3 nucleotides are TGTGCCAGCAGCTTGGTTCTAGTCCACAATGAGCAGTTCTTC.

The chain recombines TRBV7-2 with TRBJ1-2; D is undetermined. Trimming cost V 5 bases and J 4 bases, with 17 bases left between them. Germline V gene sequence: CDR1 SGHTA, CDR2 FQGNSA. CDR3 size: 15 residues. CDR3 region: CASSPWTGGVYGYTF. CDR3 sequence (DNA): TGTGCCAGCAGCCCTTGGACCGGAGGAGTCTATGGCTACACCTTC.

The chain combines TRBV25-1 with TRBJ1-1; no clear D gene. This CDR3 has 15 amino acids. Germline CDR1 reads MGHDK; CDR2 reads SYGVNS. Trimming removed 0 bases from V and 3 bases from J, with 11 bases in between. This chain's CDR3 is CASSEYEGPHTEAFF. As DNA, the CDR3 is TGTGCCAGCAGTGAATATGAGGGCCCGCACACTGAAGCTTTCTTT.

This rearrangement joins TRBV9 to TRBJ2-3; D may be TRBD1 (5 bases). Trimming stripped 0 bases from V and 1 base from J, with 9 bases between. There are 15 residues in the CDR3. Germline values: CDR1 SGDLS, CDR2 YYNGEE. Written as DNA, the CDR3 is TGTGCCAGCAGCGTAGTAGACAGAGGCACAGATACGCAGTATTTT. Amino acids: CASSVVDRGTDTQYF.

This clone was seen more than once but under ten times. This sequence joins TRBV9 and TRBJ2-3, with 8 bases matching TRBD2. The germline V gene has CDR1 SGDLS and CDR2 YYNGEE. Trimming took 0 bases from V and 4 from J; bases not matched to a gene: 7. This CDR3 has 16 residues. The CDR3 sequence: CASSVVAGSPPDTQYF. The CDR3 nucleotides read TGTGCCAGCAGCGTAGTAGCGGGATCCCCTCCAGATACGCAGTATTTT. The variable domain in full, with the rest retrieved from reference TRBV9 and TRBJ2-3, is DSGVTQTPKHLITATGQRVTLRCSPRSGDLSVYWYQQSLDQGLQFLIQYYNGEERAKGNILERFSAQQFPDLHSELNLSSLELGDSALYFCASSVVAGSPPDTQYFGPGTRLTVL.

This clone was counted a few times. The J gene is TRBJ1-5, the V gene TRBV25-1; TRBD1 agrees at 8 bases. Trimming at V came to 8 bases and at J to 5 bases, leaving 14 bases not matched to a gene. The CDR3 is 16 residues long. Germline V gives CDR1 MGHDK, CDR2 SYGVNS. For the CDR3, the DNA is TGTGCCAGCTCCCCCGGGACAGGACCAGTGTATCAGCCCCAGCATTTT. It translates to CASSPGTGPVYQPQHF.

The gene calls are TRBV6-1 and TRBJ2-7; D remains unclear. Germline lookup yields CDR1 MNHNS and CDR2 SASEGT. This CDR3 has 12 amino acids. Trimming removed 5 bases from V and 1 base from J, with 6 bases in between. For the CDR3, the DNA is TGTGCCAGCAGTCCTAGGTCCTACGAGCAGTACTTC. The encoded protein is CASSPRSYEQYF.

V usage is TRBV5-1 and J usage is TRBJ1-5, with D possibly TRBD1 on 5 matching bases. Between the trimmed V and J ends, which lost 7 bases and 2 bases, there was a span of 16 bases. CDR3 length: 15 amino acids. CDR1 SGHRS and CDR2 YFSETQ come from the germline V gene. CDR3 sequence (DNA): TGCGCCAGCGAACCGACAGAGGTCGGCAATCAGCCCCAGCATTTT. Translated: CASEPTEVGNQPQHF.

This clone was found a few times. The chain links TRBV30 to TRBJ2-7, with D possibly being TRBD1 (6 bases). This CDR3 is built from 14 residues. The germline V gene has CDR1 GTSNPN and CDR2 SVGIG (reference sequence). V lost 2 bases and J lost 5, with 16 bases in between. CDR3 in amino acids: CAWSPPTGTHEQYF. CDR3 in DNA: TGTGCCTGGAGTCCACCGACAGGTACCCACGAGCAGTACTTC.

The rearrangement joins TRBV6-5 to TRBJ2-3, with TRBD2 identical over 10 bases. Germline V CDR1 and CDR2: MNHEY, SVGAGI. The CDR3 runs 15 residues. V trimming: 6 bases; J trimming: 6 bases; junction bases outside the gene matches: 9. In DNA form, the CDR3 reads TGTGCCAGCAGGGCCAGCGGGAGGGCCGGGGATACGCAGTATTTT. This encodes CASRASGRAGDTQYF.